This paragraph reports one TCR beta chain. The antigen remains undetermined. The sample is drawn from a study of CD8+ T cells in alopecia areata. Study-level points and caveats: There were also resident alphabeta T cells of normal skin sequenced in scalp samples. For lesional scalp, especially alopecia totalis/universalis, clonality was higher than in normal scalp.

RNA, once extracted, was reverse transcribed into cDNA for use as the sequencing template. Repertoires were generated with immunoSEQ multiplex PCR, while TCRdb's copy carries only in-frame clones and drops some. The sample has about 140,000 clones, 55% to 65% seen once. The CDR3 has 13 residues. Germline CDR1 reads SQVTM; CDR2 reads ANQGSEA. Trimming at V came to 4 bases and at J to 7 bases, leaving 5 bases not matched to a gene. This receptor was identified in a human donor in good health. The chain joins TRBV29-1 to TRBJ2-1, with 9 bases identical to TRBD2. Sequencing was performed on CD4+ T cells sorted from blood. The DNA of the CDR3 is TGCAGCGTTGGCGCGGGAGGGCGGAATGAGCAGTTCTTC. Translating gives CSVGAGGRNEQFF.